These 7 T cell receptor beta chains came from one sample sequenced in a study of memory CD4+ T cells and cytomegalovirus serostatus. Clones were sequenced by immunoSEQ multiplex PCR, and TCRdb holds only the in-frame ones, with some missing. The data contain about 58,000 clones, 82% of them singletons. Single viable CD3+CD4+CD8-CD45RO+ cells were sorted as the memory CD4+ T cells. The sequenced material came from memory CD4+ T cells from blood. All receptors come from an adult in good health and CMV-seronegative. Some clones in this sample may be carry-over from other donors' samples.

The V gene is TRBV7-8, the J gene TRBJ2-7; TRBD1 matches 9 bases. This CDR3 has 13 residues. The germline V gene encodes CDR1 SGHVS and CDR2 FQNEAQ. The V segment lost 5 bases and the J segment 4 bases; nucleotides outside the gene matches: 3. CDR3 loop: CASSRDREYEQYF. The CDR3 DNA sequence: TGTGCCAGCAGCCGGGACAGGGAATACGAGCAGTACTTC.

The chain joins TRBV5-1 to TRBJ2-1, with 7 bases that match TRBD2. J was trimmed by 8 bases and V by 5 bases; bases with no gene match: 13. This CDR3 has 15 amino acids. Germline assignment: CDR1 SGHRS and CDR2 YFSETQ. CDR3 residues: CASRPSSGRRDEQFF. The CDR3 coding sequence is TGCGCCAGCAGACCGTCTAGCGGCAGACGAGATGAGCAGTTCTTC.

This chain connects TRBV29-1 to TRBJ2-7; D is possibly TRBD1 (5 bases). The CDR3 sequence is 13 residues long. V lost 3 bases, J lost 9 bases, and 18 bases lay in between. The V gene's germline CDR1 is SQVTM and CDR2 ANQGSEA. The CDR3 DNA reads TGCAGCGTTGAGAAGGGGCACTTCTCCGGGCAGTACTTC. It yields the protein CSVEKGHFSGQYF.

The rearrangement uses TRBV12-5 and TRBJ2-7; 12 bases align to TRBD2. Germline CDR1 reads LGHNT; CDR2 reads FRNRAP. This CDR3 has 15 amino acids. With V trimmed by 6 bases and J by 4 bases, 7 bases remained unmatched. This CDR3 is CASGRGTSGRYEQYF. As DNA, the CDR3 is TGTGCTAGTGGGCGGGGAACTAGCGGGAGGTACGAGCAGTACTTC.

The DNA of the CDR3 is TGTGCCAGCAGCTTCGGCGGGGCAGCCTACGAGCAGTACTTC. It is translated as CASSFGGAAYEQYF. This rearrangement joins TRBV7-2 to TRBJ2-7; maybe TRBD2 (6 bases). The CDR3 sequence is 14 residues long. The germline V and J ends were trimmed by 3 bases and 2 bases, with 11 bases remaining between them. Germline CDR1 and CDR2: SGHTA and FQGNSA.

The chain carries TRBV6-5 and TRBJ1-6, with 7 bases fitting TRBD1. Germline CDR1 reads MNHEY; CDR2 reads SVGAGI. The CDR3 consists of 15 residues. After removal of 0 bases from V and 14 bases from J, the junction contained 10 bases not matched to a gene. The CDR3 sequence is CASSYSVRGAGTLHF. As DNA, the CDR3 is TGTGCCAGCAGTTACTCGGTCAGGGGGGCTGGGACCCTCCACTTT.

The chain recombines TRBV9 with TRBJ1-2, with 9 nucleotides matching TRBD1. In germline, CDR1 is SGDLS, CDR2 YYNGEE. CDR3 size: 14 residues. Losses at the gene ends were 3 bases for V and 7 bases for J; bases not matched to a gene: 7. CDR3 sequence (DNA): TGTGCCAGCAGCGGGCTACAGGGGGCGCGTGGCTACACCTTC. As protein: CASSGLQGARGYTF.